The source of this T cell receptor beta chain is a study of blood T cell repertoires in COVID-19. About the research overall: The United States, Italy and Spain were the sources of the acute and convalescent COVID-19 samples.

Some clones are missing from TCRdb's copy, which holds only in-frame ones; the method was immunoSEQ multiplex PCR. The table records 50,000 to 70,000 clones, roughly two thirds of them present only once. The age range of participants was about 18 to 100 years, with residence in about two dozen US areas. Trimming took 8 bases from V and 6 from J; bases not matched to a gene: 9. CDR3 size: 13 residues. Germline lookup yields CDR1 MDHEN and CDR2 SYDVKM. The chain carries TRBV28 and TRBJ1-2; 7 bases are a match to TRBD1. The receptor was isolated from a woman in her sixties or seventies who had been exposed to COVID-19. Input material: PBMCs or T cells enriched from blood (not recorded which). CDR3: CASVTGDPNGYTF. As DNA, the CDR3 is TGTGCCAGCGTCACAGGGGACCCAAATGGCTACACCTTC.